This is a list of T cell receptor beta chains from one sample in a study of blood T cell repertoires in COVID-19. Only in-frame clones appear in the TCRdb table, and some are missing; sequencing was by immunoSEQ multiplex PCR. The profile shows about 270,000 clones, about 87% of them singletons. The material sequenced was peripheral blood. Receptors originate from a human donor in a cohort sampled during active COVID-19. Both conserved end residues are part of each CDR3. A D gene is named only where the DNA matches it firmly. Rows give clone size only sometimes, using once, few, many, or a class for an expanded clone.

. TRBJ2-3 TRBD2 15 TRBV18 TGTGCCAGCTCACCTTTAGCGGGGGCCACAGATACGCAGTATTTT CASSPLAGATDTQYF
. TRBJ2-7 . 14 TRBV6-6 TGTGCCAGCAGTTCCGGACGGGGGACCTACGAGCAGTACTTC CASSSGRGTYEQYF
. TRBJ2-3 . 15 TRBV4-3 TGCGCCAGCAGCCCCGGAGGCTCCGCTACAGATACGCAGTATTTT CASSPGGSATDTQYF
few TRBJ2-5 TRBD2 13 TRBV12-3/TRBV12-4 TGTGCCAGCAGCCTAGCGGAACAAGAGACCCAGTACTTC CASSLAEQETQYF
. TRBJ1-3 . 13 TRBV6-5 TGTGCCAGCAGTATGGGCAGGGGAAACACCATATATTTT CASSMGRGNTIYF
. TRBJ1-2 . 14 TRBV6-5 TGTGCCAGCAGTTACTCAGGAGGAGTTTATGGCTACACCTTC CASSYSGGVYGYTF
. TRBJ2-3 TRBD1 17 TRBV19 TGTGCCAGTAGTATGTCCTTTTCCGGACAGGGGAGGGATACGCAGTATTTT CASSMSFSGQGRDTQYF
. TRBJ1-5 TRBD1 19 TRBV5-4 TGTGCCAGCAGCTTGGGACCGGGACAGGAGGGGTATAGCAATCAGCCCCAGCATTTT CASSLGPGQEGYSNQPQHF
once TRBJ2-3 . 16 TRBV19 TGTGCCAGTAGTATAGCGACAGCTTCTAGCACAGATACGCAGTATTTT CASSIATASSTDTQYF
. TRBJ1-2 . 17 TRBV7-8 TGTGCCAGCAGCCCCCAATTCGGACAGAGGAAGAACTATGGCTACACCTTC CASSPQFGQRKNYGYTF
few TRBJ1-2 . 14 TRBV7-8 TGTGCCAGCAGCTCATCCGGTGGTAGCTATGGCTACACCTTC CASSSSGGSYGYTF
once TRBJ2-7 . 14 TRBV3-1/TRBV3-2 TGTGCCAGCAGCCCCCCTGTAGTAGGGGGCGAGCAGTACTTC CASSPPVVGGEQYF
. TRBJ1-5 TRBD1 17 TRBV19 TGTGCCAGTAGTACTACCGGGACAGGGGGGATTTTTCAGCCCCAGCATTTT CASSTTGTGGIFQPQHF
. TRBJ2-5 TRBD2 14 TRBV5-6 TGTGCCAGCAGACTATACGGGGGGAGTGAGACCCAGTACTTC CASRLYGGSETQYF
. TRBJ2-5 . 14 TRBV24-1 TGTGCCACCAGTGATTTGGACAGTACAGAGACCCAGTACTTC CATSDLDSTETQYF
. TRBJ2-7 TRBD1 13 TRBV5-1 TGCGCCAGCAGCCCGACAGGGGTTTACGAGCAGTACTTC CASSPTGVYEQYF